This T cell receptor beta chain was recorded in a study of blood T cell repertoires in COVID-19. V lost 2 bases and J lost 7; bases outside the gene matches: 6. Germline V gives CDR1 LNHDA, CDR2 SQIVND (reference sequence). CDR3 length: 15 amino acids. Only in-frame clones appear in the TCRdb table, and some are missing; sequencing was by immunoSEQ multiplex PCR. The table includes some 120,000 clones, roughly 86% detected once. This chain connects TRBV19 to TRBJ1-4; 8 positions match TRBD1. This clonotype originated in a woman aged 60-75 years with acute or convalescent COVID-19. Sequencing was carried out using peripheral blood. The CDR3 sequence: CASSIQGARVEKLFF. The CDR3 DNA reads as TGTGCCAGTAGTATACAGGGGGCGAGGGTTGAAAAACTGTTTTTT.